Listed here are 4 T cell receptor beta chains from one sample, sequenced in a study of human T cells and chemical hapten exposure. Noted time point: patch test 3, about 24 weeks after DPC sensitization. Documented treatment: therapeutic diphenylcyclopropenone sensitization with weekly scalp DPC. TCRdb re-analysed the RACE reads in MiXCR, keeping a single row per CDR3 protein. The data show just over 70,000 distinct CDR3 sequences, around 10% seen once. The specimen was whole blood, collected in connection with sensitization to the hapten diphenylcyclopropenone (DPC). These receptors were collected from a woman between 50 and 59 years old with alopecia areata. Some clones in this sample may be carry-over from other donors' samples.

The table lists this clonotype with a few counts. The CDR3 protein is CSARIRQGGQPQHF. The DNA of the CDR3 is TGCAGTGCTAGAATCCGACAGGGAGGTCAGCCCCAGCATTTT. The genes are TRBV20-1 and TRBJ1-5, with 7 bases aligning to TRBD1. There are 14 residues in the CDR3. V lost 2 bases and J lost 6; bases outside the gene matches: 7. CDR1 is DFQATT and CDR2 is SNEGSKA in the germline V gene (reference sequence).

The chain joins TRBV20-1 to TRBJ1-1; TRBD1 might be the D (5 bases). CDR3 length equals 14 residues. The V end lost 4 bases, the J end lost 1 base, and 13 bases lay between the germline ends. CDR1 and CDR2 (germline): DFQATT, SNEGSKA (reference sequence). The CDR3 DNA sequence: TGCAGTGCTACCCCCGACAGACCGAACACTGAAGCTTTCTTT. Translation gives CSATPDRPNTEAFF.

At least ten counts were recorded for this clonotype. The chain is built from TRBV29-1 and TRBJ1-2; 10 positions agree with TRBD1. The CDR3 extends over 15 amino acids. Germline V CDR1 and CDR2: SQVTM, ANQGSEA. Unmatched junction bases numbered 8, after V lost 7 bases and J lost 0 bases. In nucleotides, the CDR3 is TGCAGCGGAGGGGACAGGGGTGCCGCTAACTATGGCTACACCTTC. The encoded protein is CSGGDRGAANYGYTF.

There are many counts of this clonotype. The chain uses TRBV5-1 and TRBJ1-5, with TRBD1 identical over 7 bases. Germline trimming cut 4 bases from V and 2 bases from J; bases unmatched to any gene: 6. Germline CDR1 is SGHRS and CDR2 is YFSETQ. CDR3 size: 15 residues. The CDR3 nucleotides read TGCGCCAGCAGCCCCGATGGACAGGGCAATCAGCCCCAGCATTTT. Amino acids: CASSPDGQGNQPQHF.